Each of the 20 T cell receptor beta chains below was sequenced from the same sample in a study of T cells in narcolepsy. Clones were sequenced by immunoSEQ multiplex PCR, and TCRdb holds only the in-frame ones, with some missing. The repertoire consists of about 22,000 clones, with approximately 80% occurring once and the leading ten covering less than 5%. Sequenced sample: memory (CD45RA-) CD4+ T cells from blood. The source is a human donor in good health.

V gene TRBV5-1 combines with J gene TRBJ2-5; TRBD1 agrees at 8 bases. CDR3 length: 14 amino acids. The J segment lost 4 bases and the V segment lost 2 bases, leaving 4 bases of the junction unmatched. Per germline, CDR1 SGHRS and CDR2 YFSETQ. The CDR3 bases are TGCGCCAGCAGCTTAGGACAGGGAGTAGAGACCCAGTACTTC. It specifies CASSLGQGVETQYF.

This chain joins TRBV6-5 and TRBJ1-2; TRBD1 agrees at 12 bases. This CDR3 is 15 amino acids long. The J segment lost 4 bases and the V segment lost 6 bases, leaving 6 bases of the junction unmatched. Per the germline V gene, CDR1 is MNHEY and CDR2 is SVGAGI. CDR3 amino acids: CASRRGQGAGYGYTF. The CDR3 nucleotides are TGTGCCAGCAGGCGGGGACAGGGGGCTGGCTATGGCTACACCTTC.

The chain is built from TRBV6-5 and TRBJ1-1; 7 nucleotides line up with TRBD1. Trimming removed 2 bases from V and 4 bases from J; junction bases left unmatched: 10. This CDR3 has 16 amino acids. The germline V gene encodes CDR1 MNHEY and CDR2 SVGAGI. CDR3 sequence: CASSYRIPGQPTEAFF. The CDR3 DNA follows: TGTGCCAGCAGTTACCGTATTCCGGGACAGCCCACTGAAGCTTTCTTT.

The chain links TRBV12-5 to TRBJ2-5; D call uncertain. The germline V gene has CDR1 LGHNT and CDR2 FRNRAP. The CDR3 totals 14 residues. V was trimmed by 6 bases and J by 5 bases, leaving 16 bases between them. The CDR3 region has the DNA TGTGCTAGTGGCCGCGACACCCACGGGGAGACCCAGTACTTC. As protein: CASGRDTHGETQYF.

This clone was observed a single time. V usage is TRBV5-1 and J usage is TRBJ2-3; TRBD1 matches 9 bases. CDR3 length: 15 residues. J gave up 5 bases and V 0 bases, and 4 bases lay outside the gene matches. Germline V CDR1 and CDR2: SGHRS, YFSETQ. CDR3 residues: CASSLAGTGIDTQYF. CDR3 sequence (DNA): TGCGCCAGCAGCTTGGCCGGGACAGGGATAGATACGCAGTATTTT.

This clone has a handful of counts. The rearrangement uses TRBV6-1 and TRBJ1-3, with D unclear. The V and J ends lost 3 bases and 0 bases respectively, with 9 bases between them. CDR3 size: 15 residues. CDR1 and CDR2 (germline): MNHNS, SASEGT. DNA for the CDR3: TGTGCCAGCAGTGACCCGTCTGTCTCTGGAAACACCATATATTTT. It specifies CASSDPSVSGNTIYF.

This rearrangement joins TRBV29-1 to TRBJ1-4; TRBD1 is a possible D gene (5 bases). The germline CDR1 and CDR2 sequences are SQVTM and ANQGSEA. The CDR3 length is 13 residues. Trimming pared 8 bases from V and 5 bases from J, leaving 15 bases between. CDR3 bases: TGCAGCTTCTCGGGACTGTCCAATGAAAAACTGTTTTTT. Its translation is CSFSGLSNEKLFF.

V usage is TRBV11-3 and J usage is TRBJ2-7, with TRBD1 as a possible D gene (6 bases). Germline V gene data show CDR1 as SGHNT and CDR2 as YENEEA. With 0 bases removed from V and 5 bases from J, the gap between germline ends came to 11 bases. The CDR3 runs 14 residues. CDR3 region: CASSLDSGDHEQYF. The CDR3 coding sequence is TGTGCCAGCAGCTTAGATTCAGGGGACCACGAGCAGTACTTC.

The J gene is TRBJ2-4, the V gene TRBV19; D gene uncertain. V was clipped by 6 bases and J by 1 base, with 19 bases between them. The CDR3 is made up of 17 amino acids. From germline, CDR1 is LNHDA and CDR2 SQIVND (reference sequence). In nucleotides, the CDR3 is TGTGCCAGTAGACCACGCGGCAGCACGACGGCCAAAAACATTCAGTACTTC. Amino acids: CASRPRGSTTAKNIQYF.

The CDR3 DNA follows: TGTGCCAGCAGCCAAGATGGGGGGTCGGCAACTAATGAAAAACTGTTTTTT. Its translation is CASSQDGGSATNEKLFF. The rearrangement uses TRBV7-2 and TRBJ1-4; perhaps TRBD1 as D (5 bases). Germline V lookup: CDR1 SGHTA, CDR2 FQGNSA. The V end lost 5 bases, the J end lost 0 bases, and 16 bases lay between the germline ends. The CDR3 extends over 17 amino acids.

The chain carries TRBV6-1 and TRBJ2-5; D remains unclear. Deletions cut 9 bases from V and 11 bases from J, with 22 bases between. This CDR3 is 13 amino acids long. CDR1 MNHNS and CDR2 SASEGT come from the germline V gene. CDR3 sequence reads: CASRTPERRKQYF. CDR3 nucleotides: TGTGCCAGTAGAACCCCGGAGCGCCGCAAGCAGTACTTC.

This sequence joins TRBV27 and TRBJ2-7; the D gene is possibly TRBD1 (5 bases). V dropped 0 bases and J dropped 3 bases, with 15 bases sitting between them. This CDR3 contains 16 residues. Germline lookup yields CDR1 MNHEY and CDR2 SMNVEV (reference sequence). In DNA, the CDR3 is TGTGCCAGCAGTTTATCTGGCAGGGATAGTATCTACGAGCAGTACTTC. Translating gives CASSLSGRDSIYEQYF.

In its sample, this clone was seen once. The V gene is TRBV6-6, the J gene TRBJ2-7; D gene unclear. Germline V CDR1 and CDR2: MNHNY, SVGAGI (reference sequence). The germline V and J ends were trimmed by 6 bases and 2 bases, with 8 bases remaining between them. The CDR3 extends over 12 amino acids. In DNA, the CDR3 is TGTGCCAGCAGCAATAATGCCTACGAGCAGTACTTC. Residues: CASSNNAYEQYF.

Notes on this clone: Other DNA sequences in this specimen translate into the identical CDR3. This chain uses TRBV10-2 with TRBJ1-4, with 8 bases aligning to TRBD1. Trimming cost V 1 base and J 1 base; bases outside gene matches: 14. CDR3 length: 20 amino acids. The germline gives CDR1 WSHSY, CDR2 SAAADI. The CDR3 sequence is CASSELFRGHSRGTNEKLFF. The CDR3 coding sequence is TGCGCCAGCAGTGAGTTGTTCAGGGGGCACTCCCGCGGAACTAATGAAAAACTGTTTTTT.

This rearrangement joins TRBV6-5 to TRBJ1-6, with no clear D. Germline CDR1 and CDR2: MNHEY and SVGAGI. This CDR3 has 13 residues. The V end was cut by 5 bases, the J end by 2 bases, with 4 bases between. CDR3 in DNA: TGTGCCAGCAGTGATGCCTATAATTCACCCCTCCACTTT. This gives the protein CASSDAYNSPLHF.

The V gene is TRBV19, the J gene TRBJ1-6; 12 bases fit TRBD1. J was trimmed by 10 bases and V by 6 bases; bases with no gene match: 4. This CDR3 contains 14 residues. Germline assignment: CDR1 LNHDA and CDR2 SQIVND (reference sequence). The CDR3 DNA sequence: TGTGCCAGTAGCCGGGACAGGGGGCGATCACCCCTCCACTTT. The encoded protein is CASSRDRGRSPLHF.

This clone was recorded a few times. V is TRBV19 and J is TRBJ1-5, with a weak D call TRBD1 (6 bases). The germline gives CDR1 LNHDA, CDR2 SQIVND (reference sequence). There are 13 residues in the CDR3. V lost 6 bases and J 5 bases, leaving 11 bases between the germline ends. The CDR3 reads CASRRTAHQPQHF. CDR3 bases: TGTGCCAGTAGAAGGACAGCTCATCAGCCCCAGCATTTT.

The chain employs TRBV5-5 and TRBJ1-5; TRBD1 is a possible D gene (6 bases). Germline assignment: CDR1 SGHKS and CDR2 YYEKEE (reference sequence). The length of the CDR3 is 14 residues. V lost 4 bases and J 3 bases, leaving 11 bases between the germline ends. For the CDR3, the DNA is TGTGCCAGCAGCCACGGACAGACCAATCAGCCCCAGCATTTT. Translation gives CASSHGQTNQPQHF.

For this clone: At the DNA level, this CDR3 is encoded by other sequences in the same sample as well. The rearrangement joins TRBV18 to TRBJ2-2; the D is unclear. Germline V gene sequence: CDR1 KGHSH, CDR2 LQKENI. V lost 6 bases and J 1 base, leaving 9 bases between the germline ends. This CDR3 spans 14 amino acids. The CDR3 here is CASSPSRNTGELFF. As DNA, the CDR3 is TGTGCCAGCTCCCCCTCACGGAACACCGGGGAGCTGTTTTTT.

A note on this clone: The identical CDR3 is also encoded by other nucleotide sequences in the sample. V gene TRBV5-6 combines with J gene TRBJ1-2, with 7 bases aligning to TRBD1. The CDR3 totals 15 residues. Germline CDR1 SGHDT, CDR2 YYEEEE. The V segment lost 1 base and the J segment 6 bases; nucleotides outside the gene matches: 9. Here the CDR3 DNA reads TGTGCCAGCAGCTTGATTGTTCCAGGGGGTCATGGCTACACCTTC. Protein sequence: CASSLIVPGGHGYTF.